The TCR beta chain described here comes from a study of blood T cell repertoires in COVID-19. About the research overall: Samples of COVID-19 (acute and convalescent) were obtained from the United States, Italy and Spain.

Produced via immunoSEQ multiplex PCR; TCRdb's table is partial and in-frame only. The repertoire includes roughly 500,000 clones, less than 90% of them detected once, and 8.3% sits in the top ten. With 10 bases clipped from V and 5 bases from J, the junction kept 15 bases outside the gene matches. From germline, CDR1 is WSHSY and CDR2 SAAADI. There are 15 residues in the CDR3. The specimen was PBMCs or T cells enriched from blood (not recorded which). The sequence derives from a woman aged 55 to 70 who had recovered from COVID-19. The rearrangement links TRBV10-2 to TRBJ2-5, with 8 bases fitting TRBD2. The chain's CDR3 is CATGPAGGGGETQYF. As DNA, the CDR3 is TGCGCCACAGGCCCCGCCGGGGGGGGAGGGGAGACCCAGTACTTC.